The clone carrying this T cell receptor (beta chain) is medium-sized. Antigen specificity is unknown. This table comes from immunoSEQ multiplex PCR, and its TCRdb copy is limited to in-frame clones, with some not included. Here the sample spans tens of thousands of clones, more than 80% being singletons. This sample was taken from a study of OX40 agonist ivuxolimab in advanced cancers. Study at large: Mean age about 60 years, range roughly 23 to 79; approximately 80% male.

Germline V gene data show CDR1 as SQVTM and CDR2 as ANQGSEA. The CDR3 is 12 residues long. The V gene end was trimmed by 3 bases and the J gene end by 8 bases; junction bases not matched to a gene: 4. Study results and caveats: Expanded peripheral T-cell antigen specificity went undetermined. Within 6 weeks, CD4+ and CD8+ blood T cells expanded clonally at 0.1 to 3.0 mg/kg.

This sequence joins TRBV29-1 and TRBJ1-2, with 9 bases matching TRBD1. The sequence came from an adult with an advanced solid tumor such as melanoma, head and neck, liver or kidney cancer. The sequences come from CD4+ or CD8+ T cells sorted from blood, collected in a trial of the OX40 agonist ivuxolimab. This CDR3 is CSVEGQGVGYTF. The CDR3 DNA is TGCAGCGTTGAGGGACAGGGCGTAGGCTACACCTTC. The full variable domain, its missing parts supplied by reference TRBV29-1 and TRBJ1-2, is SAVISQKPSRDICQRGTSLTIQCQVDSQVTMMFWYRQQPGQSLTLIATANQGSEATYESGFVIDKFPISRPNLTFSTLTVSNMSPEDSSIYLCSVEGQGVGYTFGSGTRLTVV.